The clone carrying this T cell receptor (beta chain) was recorded many times. The antigen is undetermined. Time point indicated: longitudinal time-point 2. The unsorted libraries had their origin in 2 million PBMCs stored at -80 C. The CDR3 loop spans 13 amino acids. V gave up 3 bases and J gave up 4 bases, with 10 bases separating them. The method for making cDNA was 5'RACE, and it used 10-nucleotide random UMIs. A single record per CDR3 protein comes from TCRdb applying MiXCR to the 5' RACE reads. The data show 70,000 to 95,000 distinct CDR3 sequences, under 15% seen once. The data belong to a study of neurological immune-mediated disorders. General study points: The study found no CDR3 amino acid sequences shared by expanded clones across subjects, suggesting private repertoires in all groups.

The chain combines TRBV12-3 or TRBV12-4 with TRBJ2-7; no clear D. Sequenced material: PBMCs. This clonotype was obtained from a female donor with HTLV-1-associated myelopathy (HAM/TSP). CDR3 sequence: CASSFLLIYEQYF. The DNA for the CDR3 is TGTGCCAGCAGTTTTCTTCTAATTTACGAGCAGTACTTC.